These 9 T cell receptor beta chains share one sample of origin, sequenced in a study of T cell repertoires in cytomegalovirus infection. These TCRs are of unknown antigen specificity. TCRdb reprocessed the reads via MiXCR and lists one record per CDR3 protein. The sample shows 80,000 or so distinct CDR3 sequences, 20% to 30% of them seen only once. The sample was CD8+ T cells from cultured PBMCs, taken from culture after CMV antigen stimulation. The source is a human donor in good health (CMV status not recorded). Some clones in this sample may be carry-over from other donors' samples.

V usage is TRBV5-1 and J usage is TRBJ2-4, with 7 positions matching TRBD2. The germline CDR1 and CDR2 sequences are SGHRS and YFSETQ. V lost 4 bases, J lost 0 bases, and 19 bases stayed unmatched. The CDR3 covers 20 residues. The CDR3 nucleotides are TGCGCCAGCAGCCCCTCGGGGGGTTCGGCGCAAGACCTAGCCAAAAACATTCAGTACTTC. Protein product: CASSPSGGSAQDLAKNIQYF.

This clonotype has ten or more counts. This chain uses TRBV7-2 with TRBJ2-7, with TRBD2 matching 12 bases. Per the germline V gene, CDR1 is SGHTA and CDR2 is FQGNSA. V trimming: 1 base; J trimming: 7 bases; junction bases outside the gene matches: 8. This CDR3 contains 16 residues. CDR3 DNA sequence: TGTGCCAGCAGCTTAGAGTCTAGCGGGGGGGCAAGGGAGCAGTACTTC. Protein product: CASSLESSGGAREQYF. Combining the CDR3 with reference TRBV7-2 and TRBJ2-7 gives the whole variable domain GAGVSQSPSNKVTEKGKDVELRCDPISGHTALYWYRQSLGQGLEFLIYFQGNSAPDKSGLPSDRFSAERTGGSVSTLTIQRTQQEDSAVYLCASSLESSGGAREQYFGPGTRLTVT.

This clonotype was detected a few times. V gene TRBV18 combines with J gene TRBJ1-2, with TRBD1 identical over 8 bases. The germline V gene encodes CDR1 KGHSH and CDR2 LQKENI. Trimming at V came to 0 bases and at J to 8 bases, leaving 5 bases not matched to a gene. The CDR3 consists of 14 residues. The CDR3: CASSPPTGDWGYTF. The CDR3 DNA reads as TGTGCCAGCTCACCACCGACAGGGGATTGGGGCTACACCTTC.

This clonotype was counted ten times or more. CDR3 nucleotides: TGTGCCAGCAGCGGGACTAGCGGCTACAATGAGCAGTTCTTC. Translation gives CASSGTSGYNEQFF. This rearrangement joins TRBV9 to TRBJ2-1, with TRBD2 identical over 10 bases. CDR3 length: 14 amino acids. The V and J ends lost 3 bases and 3 bases, in that order; junction bases with no gene match: 0. CDR1 is SGDLS and CDR2 is YYNGEE in the germline V gene.

This clonotype appeared a few times. The genes are TRBV4-2 and TRBJ2-3, with 14 bases matching TRBD2. V lost 1 base, J lost 0 bases, and 3 bases stayed unmatched. Germline lookup yields CDR1 LGHNA and CDR2 YNFKEQ. This CDR3 comprises 18 residues. The CDR3 DNA reads TGTGCCAGCAGCCAAGGACTAGCGGGGGGGCCTAGCACAGATACGCAGTATTTT. Translated: CASSQGLAGGPSTDTQYF.

This rearrangement joins TRBV6-1 to TRBJ2-1, with D uncertain. The CDR3 runs 17 residues. Trimming stripped 1 base from V and 5 bases from J, with 18 bases between. The germline gives CDR1 MNHNS, CDR2 SASEGT. The CDR3 loop reads CASSEVGAGRFNNEQFF. The CDR3 bases are TGTGCCAGCAGTGAAGTCGGAGCCGGTAGGTTCAACAATGAGCAGTTCTTC.

This clonotype occurred a few times. The V and J genes are TRBV11-3 and TRBJ2-5, with 7 nucleotides matching TRBD2. V dropped 7 bases and J dropped 5; count of bases not matched to a gene: 16. The CDR3 is made up of 16 amino acids. Germline values: CDR1 SGHNT, CDR2 YENEEA. This chain's CDR3 is CASTTSGLAVKETQYF. In DNA form, the CDR3 reads TGTGCCAGCACCACGTCGGGGCTAGCGGTAAAGGAGACCCAGTACTTC.

This clonotype has only a few counts. V and J are TRBV11-2 and TRBJ1-5, with TRBD1 identical over 9 bases. In germline, CDR1 is SGHAT, CDR2 FQNNGV. J lost 3 bases, V lost 4 bases, and 1 base had no gene match. The CDR3 is 14 amino acids. The CDR3 DNA reads as TGTGCCAGCAGCTGGACAGGGGACAATCAGCCCCAGCATTTT. Translated: CASSWTGDNQPQHF.

This clonotype appeared a few times. The CDR3 is CASSARTGSLLNEKLFF. The CDR3, as DNA: TGTGCCAGCAGCGCCCGGACAGGGTCCTTACTTAATGAAAAACTGTTTTTT. The V call is TRBV9, the J call TRBJ1-4; 8 positions match TRBD1. The germline V gene has CDR1 SGDLS and CDR2 YYNGEE. The CDR3 has 17 residues. V shed 3 bases, J shed 4 bases, and the junction held 11 bases outside the gene matches.